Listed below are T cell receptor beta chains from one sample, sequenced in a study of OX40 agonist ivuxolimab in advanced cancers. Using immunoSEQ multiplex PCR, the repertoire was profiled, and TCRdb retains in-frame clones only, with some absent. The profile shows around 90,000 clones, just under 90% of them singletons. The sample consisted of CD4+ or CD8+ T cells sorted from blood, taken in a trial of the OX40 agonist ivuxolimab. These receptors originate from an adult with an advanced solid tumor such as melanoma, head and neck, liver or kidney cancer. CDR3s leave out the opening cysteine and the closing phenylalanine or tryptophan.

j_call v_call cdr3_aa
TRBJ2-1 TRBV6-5 ASRTGQVTYNEQF
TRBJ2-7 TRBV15 ATSRETLTSYEQY
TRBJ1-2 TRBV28 ASSLWDPRGARGNYGYT
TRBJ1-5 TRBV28 ASSSPGANQPQH
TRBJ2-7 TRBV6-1 ASSEAGGNEQY
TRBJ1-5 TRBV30 AWSLRGLQPQH
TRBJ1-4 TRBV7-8 ASSPWVGEEKLF
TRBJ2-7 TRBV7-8 ASSLAEGYEQY
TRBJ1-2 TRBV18 ASSPWQSSPINYGYT
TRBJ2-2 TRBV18 ASSLGQLAGELF
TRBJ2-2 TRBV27 ATPRRPHTGELF
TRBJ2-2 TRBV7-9 ASSFSPNTGELF
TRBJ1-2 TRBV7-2 ASSLGQSYYGYT
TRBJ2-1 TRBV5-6 ASWLAPSYNEQF
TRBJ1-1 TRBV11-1 ASRTKQGDGTEAF
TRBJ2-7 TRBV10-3 ASSYLAGRGYEQY
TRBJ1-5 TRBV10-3 AISDSSTNQPQH
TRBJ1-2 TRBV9 ASSVSAERYGYT
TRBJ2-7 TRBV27 ASTLGTGAYEQY
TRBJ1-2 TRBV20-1 SAQFNYGYT
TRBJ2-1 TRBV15 ATSFDRGRMGYNEQF
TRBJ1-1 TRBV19 ASSMGFEVNTEAF
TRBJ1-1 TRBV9 ASSPGDRADTEAF
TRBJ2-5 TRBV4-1 ASSQEEMVAAYQETQY
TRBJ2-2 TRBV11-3 ASSPKTGFYGTGELF
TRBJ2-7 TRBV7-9 ASSSRTGRSSYEQY
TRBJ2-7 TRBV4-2 ASSQEGGTGSTEQY
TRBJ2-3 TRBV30 AWSLTGLTDTQY
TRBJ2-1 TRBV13 ASSLGSGRINEQF
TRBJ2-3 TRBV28 ASSFRTSGSWGTQY
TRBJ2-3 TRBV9 ASSVEIAGQWDTQY
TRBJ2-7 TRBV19 ASSPTGYSYEQY
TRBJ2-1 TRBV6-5 ASSTGGYGNEQF
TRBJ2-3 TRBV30 AWSHVLGGSTDTQY
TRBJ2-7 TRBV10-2 ASSTATEQY
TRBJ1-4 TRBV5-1 ASSSTGGNEKLF
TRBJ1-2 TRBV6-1 ASSEPGNYGYT
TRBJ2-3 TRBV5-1 ASSLGPLGSSDTQY
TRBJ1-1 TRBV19 ASSIDRGRGGEAF
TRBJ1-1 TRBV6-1 ASRGDGNTEAF
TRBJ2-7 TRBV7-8 ASSSTGTGPREQY
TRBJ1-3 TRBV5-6 ASSLAASPSGNTIY